This T cell receptor (beta chain) was recovered during a study of shared clonotypes between healthy human individuals. Sequencing was performed with immunoSEQ multiplex PCR; in TCRdb, only in-frame clones are kept and a portion is missing. The data contain 2 million to 2.5 million clones, around 90% of them seen just once; the ten biggest clones take up around 0.35%. The germline V gene has CDR1 SGHTS and CDR2 YDEGEE. V dropped 4 bases and J dropped 2; count of bases not matched to a gene: 5. The CDR3 spans 15 residues. The chain couples TRBV5-8 to TRBJ2-2, with 7 bases that match TRBD1. The sequenced sample consisted of naive CD4+ T cells from PBMCs. This sample's subset: CD45RA+ positively selected. The sequence came from a man aged 18 to 29 in good health. Some clones in this sample may be carry-over from other donors' samples. The CDR3 sequence is CASSLDRINTGELFF. CDR3 coding DNA: TGTGCCAGCAGCCTGGACAGGATCAACACCGGGGAGCTGTTTTTT.